These 16 T cell receptor beta chains came from one sample sequenced in a study of T cells in localized non-small cell lung cancer. Profiled with immunoSEQ multiplex PCR; TCRdb holds only in-frame clones, not every one. The data show fewer than 45,000 clones, roughly 82% seen once. The sample in question was peripheral blood, obtained before any cancer treatment. The receptor set was obtained from a male donor aged 60 or over with stage III squamous cell lung carcinoma.

The chain uses TRBV5-1 and TRBJ2-2; D is uncertain. Germline CDR1 and CDR2: SGHRS and YFSETQ. Deletions cut 6 bases from V and 0 bases from J, with 9 bases between. The CDR3 extends over 14 amino acids. As DNA, the CDR3 is TGCGCCAGCATGTTCAGTTCGAACACCGGGGAGCTGTTTTTT. It translates to CASMFSSNTGELFF.

The gene calls are TRBV5-6 and TRBJ2-7; possibly TRBD2 for D (6 bases). There are 14 residues in the CDR3. Germline V lookup: CDR1 SGHDT, CDR2 YYEEEE. With 2 bases removed from V and 0 bases from J, the gap between germline ends came to 9 bases. The CDR3 sequence is CASSFTGSSYEQYF. The CDR3 DNA reads TGTGCCAGCAGCTTCACCGGGAGCTCCTACGAGCAGTACTTC.

J is TRBJ2-3 and V is TRBV10-2; D is unresolved. From germline, CDR1 is WSHSY and CDR2 SAAADI. The CDR3 runs 17 residues. Trimming pared 4 bases from V and 0 bases from J, leaving 17 bases between. The CDR3: CASSATFFTASTDTQYF. The CDR3 nucleotides read TGCGCCAGCAGTGCCACTTTCTTTACGGCGAGCACAGATACGCAGTATTTT.

Only one count was recorded for this clone. J is TRBJ2-5 and V is TRBV11-2; D is undetermined. This CDR3 has 11 residues. Germline CDR1 SGHAT, CDR2 FQNNGV. Trimming left V 3 bases short and J 2 bases short, with 1 base between. The CDR3 DNA follows: TGTGCCAGCAGCTTGCAAGAGACCCAGTACTTC. It translates to CASSLQETQYF. Full variable domain (rest looked up from reference TRBV11-2 and TRBJ2-5): EAGVAQSPRYKIIEKRQSVAFWCNPISGHATLYWYQQILGQGPKLLIQFQNNGVVDDSQLPKDRFSAERLKGVDSTLKIQPAKLEDSAVYLCASSLQETQYFGPGTRLLVL.

The rearrangement uses TRBV6-1 and TRBJ2-2; 8 bases are a match to TRBD1. The CDR3 is made up of 16 amino acids. Germline loops: CDR1 MNHNS, CDR2 SASEGT. The ends lost 2 bases at V and 5 bases at J; junction bases unmatched: 7. The CDR3 DNA reads TGTGCCAGCAGTGAAAGTCTCAGGGGGCAGACCGGGGAGCTGTTTTTT. Translation: CASSESLRGQTGELFF.

The rearrangement links TRBV6-5 to TRBJ2-6, with D unresolved. The V end lost 6 bases, the J end lost 0 bases, and 9 bases lay between the germline ends. The CDR3 runs 15 residues. Germline lookup yields CDR1 MNHEY and CDR2 SVGAGI. The CDR3 DNA sequence: TGTGCCAGCAGACTGGGAAGCTCTGGGGCCAACGTCCTGACTTTC. Encoded protein: CASRLGSSGANVLTF.

The rearrangement links TRBV6-5 to TRBJ1-1, with D uncertain. Trimming shortened V by 7 bases and J by 5 bases, and 17 bases separated the two germline ends. Germline V gene lookup returns CDR1 MNHEY and CDR2 SVGAGI. The CDR3 loop spans 14 amino acids. CDR3 in DNA: TGTGCCAGCACCATGAGTATCTCAGCAACTGAAGCTTTCTTT. Encoded protein: CASTMSISATEAFF.

The J gene is TRBJ2-2, the V gene TRBV30; D perhaps matches TRBD1 (6 bases). The length of the CDR3 is 14 residues. CDR1 is GTSNPN, CDR2 SVGIG, per germline (reference sequence). The V and J ends lost 5 bases and 7 bases respectively, with 17 bases between them. Written as DNA, the CDR3 is TGTGCCTGGCGGAGGCAGGGGACGGTCGGGGAGCTGTTTTTT. Amino acid sequence: CAWRRQGTVGELFF.

The chain uses TRBV6-1 and TRBJ1-1, with D unresolved. The CDR3 length is 13 residues. Per the germline V gene, CDR1 is MNHNS and CDR2 is SASEGT. V lost 0 bases, J lost 2 bases, and 4 bases lay in between. CDR3 coding DNA: TGTGCCAGCAGTGAAGCTCATAACACTGAAGCTTTCTTT. It encodes CASSEAHNTEAFF.

This clone was seen just once. The CDR3 bases are TGTGCCAGCAGCTTAGGGAGGGCAAGCTCCTACAATGAGCAGTTCTTC. Its translation: CASSLGRASSYNEQFF. V usage is TRBV11-2 and J usage is TRBJ2-1, with D perhaps matching TRBD2 (6 bases). Germline V gene lookup returns CDR1 SGHAT and CDR2 FQNNGV. The CDR3 is 16 residues long. V was shortened by 1 base and J by 0 bases, with 10 bases between the two germline ends.

This clone was counted between two and nine times. The V gene is TRBV30, the J gene TRBJ2-1; the match to TRBD2 covers 8 bases. In germline, CDR1 is GTSNPN, CDR2 SVGIG (reference sequence). V lost 7 bases and J lost 7; bases outside the gene matches: 15. The CDR3 consists of 15 residues. In DNA form, the CDR3 reads TGTGCCTCCACCCCCAGCGGGAGTGGAAGGAATGAGCAGTTCTTC. Amino acids: CASTPSGSGRNEQFF. Variable domain in full (rest from reference TRBV30 and TRBJ2-1): SQTIHQWPATLVQPVGSPLSLECTVEGTSNPNLYWYRQAAGRGLQLLFYSVGIGQISSEVPQNLSASRPQDRQFILSSKKLLLSDSGFYLCASTPSGSGRNEQFFGPGTRLTVL.

The gene calls are TRBV10-3 and TRBJ1-5, with D tentatively TRBD1 (5 bases). Germline lookup yields CDR1 ENHRY and CDR2 SYGVKD. The CDR3 totals 15 residues. Trimming pared 0 bases from V and 2 bases from J, leaving 8 bases between. In DNA, the CDR3 is TGTGCCATCAGTGAGTCGGGGGGGGGCAATCAGCCCCAGCATTTT. It translates to CAISESGGGNQPQHF.

This sequence joins TRBV2 and TRBJ2-7; possible D gene TRBD1, 5 bases. V lost 5 bases and J 6 bases, leaving 17 bases between the germline ends. The CDR3 has 14 residues. Per the germline V gene, CDR1 is SNHLY and CDR2 is FYNNEI. The CDR3 DNA reads as TGTGCCAGCAGTCTCTTAGGGCCAAGGGGCGAGCAGTACTTC. This sequence encodes CASSLLGPRGEQYF.

The rearrangement uses TRBV5-1 and TRBJ2-3, with D unclear. From germline, CDR1 is SGHRS and CDR2 YFSETQ. The CDR3 runs to 14 residues. Trimming stripped 0 bases from V and 5 bases from J, with 10 bases between. Here the CDR3 DNA reads TGCGCCAGCAGCTTGGTCTCGGCGGAAGATACGCAGTATTTT. This gives the protein CASSLVSAEDTQYF.

This clone appeared a few times. This chain joins TRBV5-8 and TRBJ1-6, with 7 bases aligning to TRBD1. CDR3 length: 13 amino acids. Germline V gives CDR1 SGHTS, CDR2 YDEGEE. The V and J ends lost 2 bases and 8 bases, in that order; junction bases with no gene match: 1. DNA of the CDR3: TGTGCCAGCAGCTTCAGGGGGGATTCACCCCTCCACTTT. It yields the protein CASSFRGDSPLHF.

This clone was detected once. The rearrangement links TRBV5-1 to TRBJ2-5, with 7 bases matching TRBD1. Unmatched junction bases numbered 2, after V lost 1 base and J lost 5 bases. In germline, CDR1 is SGHRS, CDR2 YFSETQ. The CDR3 runs 13 residues. The CDR3 sequence: CASSLRGQETQYF. In DNA, the CDR3 is TGCGCCAGCAGCTTGAGGGGGCAGGAGACCCAGTACTTC. The full variable domain, its missing parts supplied by reference TRBV5-1 and TRBJ2-5, is KAGVTQTPRYLIKTRGQQVTLSCSPISGHRSVSWYQQTPGQGLQFLFEYFSETQRNKGNFPGRFSGRQFSNSRSEMNVSTLELGDSALYLCASSLRGQETQYFGPGTRLLVL.